This entry lists 9 T cell receptor beta chains sequenced from one sample in a study of OX40 agonist ivuxolimab in advanced cancers. Only in-frame clones appear in the TCRdb table, and some are missing; sequencing was by immunoSEQ multiplex PCR. The data show about 70,000 clones, 80% to 95% seen once. Sequenced here: CD4+ or CD8+ T cells sorted from blood, sampled in a trial of the OX40 agonist ivuxolimab. These TCRs come from an adult with an advanced solid tumor such as melanoma, head and neck, liver or kidney cancer.

This clone was observed a single time. CDR3 bases: TGTGCCAGCAGTGTCCGGGACACGTACGAGCAGTACTTC. Its translation: CASSVRDTYEQYF. V and J are TRBV6-1 and TRBJ2-7; TRBD1 might be the D (6 bases). This CDR3 spans 13 amino acids. Trimming took off 4 bases at V and 4 bases at J, with 11 bases between the two ends. Germline CDR1 is MNHNS and CDR2 is SASEGT.

A single count supports this clone. CDR3: CASSLPTGVISGANVLTF. CDR3 nucleotide sequence: TGTGCCAGCAGCTTGCCGACGGGGGTAATCTCTGGGGCCAACGTCCTGACTTTC. The chain combines TRBV5-4 with TRBJ2-6; TRBD2 is a possible D gene (6 bases). This CDR3 spans 18 amino acids. CDR1 SGHNT and CDR2 YYREEE come from the germline V gene (reference sequence). Trimming left V 1 base short and J 0 bases short, with 14 bases between.

The chain uses TRBV4-2 and TRBJ2-7, with 15 nucleotides matching TRBD2. With 4 bases clipped from V and 10 bases from J, the junction kept 8 bases outside the gene matches. The CDR3 extends over 15 amino acids. The germline V gene has CDR1 LGHNA and CDR2 YNFKEQ. The CDR3 here is CASSPWTSGGVDQYF. The CDR3 DNA sequence: TGTGCCAGCAGCCCCTGGACTAGCGGGGGGGTTGACCAGTACTTC.

The genes are TRBV12-5 and TRBJ1-1; the D gene is possibly TRBD1 (5 bases). The CDR3 has 12 residues. Trimming cost V 6 bases and J 6 bases, with 11 bases left between them. Germline values: CDR1 LGHNT, CDR2 FRNRAP. The CDR3 nucleotides read TGTGCTAGTGGACCTGGGGGGTCTGAAGCTTTCTTT. The encoded protein is CASGPGGSEAFF.

This chain joins TRBV7-9 and TRBJ2-3; perhaps TRBD2 as D (6 bases). Trimming left V 1 base short and J 1 base short, with 9 bases between. The CDR3 covers 15 residues. Germline assignment: CDR1 SEHNR and CDR2 FQNEAQ (reference sequence). In nucleotides, the CDR3 is TGTGCCAGCAGCTTAGGTGTAGCGGGCACAGATACGCAGTATTTT. This codes for CASSLGVAGTDTQYF. The whole variable domain, filled in from reference TRBV7-9 and TRBJ2-3, reads DTGVSQNPRHKITKRGQNVTFRCDPISEHNRLYWYRQTLGQGPEFLTYFQNEAQLEKSRLLSDRFSAERPKGSFSTLEIQRTEQGDSAMYLCASSLGVAGTDTQYFGPGTRLTVL.

The chain combines TRBV11-2 with TRBJ2-3, with TRBD2 as a possible D gene (6 bases). The germline gives CDR1 SGHAT, CDR2 FQNNGV. V gave up 8 bases and J gave up 6 bases, with 18 bases separating them. The CDR3 has 14 residues. Here the CDR3 reads CASSLIAGFDTQYF. CDR3 coding DNA: TGTGCCAGCTCCCTCATCGCGGGGTTTGATACGCAGTATTTT.

This clone is a singleton in its sample. The chain carries TRBV10-3 and TRBJ2-7; TRBD2 might be the D (5 bases). Trimming removed 3 bases from V and 1 base from J, with 13 bases in between. The germline CDR1 and CDR2 sequences are ENHRY and SYGVKD. This CDR3 spans 15 amino acids. The CDR3 DNA follows: TGTGCCATCAGTGAACGGGGTGTTGTTTCCTACGAGCAGTACTTC. Protein product: CAISERGVVSYEQYF.

The chain recombines TRBV6-1 with TRBJ1-2; no definite D call. In germline, CDR1 is MNHNS, CDR2 SASEGT. V was trimmed by 2 bases and J by 1 base, leaving 17 bases between them. CDR3 length: 17 amino acids. CDR3 amino acids: CASSELGLSSFNYGYTF. The CDR3 DNA is TGTGCCAGCAGTGAATTGGGGTTATCGAGTTTTAACTATGGCTACACCTTC.

This clone was detected only once. V usage is TRBV19 and J usage is TRBJ2-7; 9 nucleotides line up with TRBD1. This CDR3 region has 14 residues. The V and J ends lost 8 bases and 7 bases, in that order; junction bases with no gene match: 12. From germline, CDR1 is LNHDA and CDR2 SQIVND (reference sequence). The CDR3 spells CASSGQGLTGEQYF. The CDR3 region has the DNA TGTGCCAGTTCTGGACAGGGGTTAACAGGAGAGCAGTACTTC.